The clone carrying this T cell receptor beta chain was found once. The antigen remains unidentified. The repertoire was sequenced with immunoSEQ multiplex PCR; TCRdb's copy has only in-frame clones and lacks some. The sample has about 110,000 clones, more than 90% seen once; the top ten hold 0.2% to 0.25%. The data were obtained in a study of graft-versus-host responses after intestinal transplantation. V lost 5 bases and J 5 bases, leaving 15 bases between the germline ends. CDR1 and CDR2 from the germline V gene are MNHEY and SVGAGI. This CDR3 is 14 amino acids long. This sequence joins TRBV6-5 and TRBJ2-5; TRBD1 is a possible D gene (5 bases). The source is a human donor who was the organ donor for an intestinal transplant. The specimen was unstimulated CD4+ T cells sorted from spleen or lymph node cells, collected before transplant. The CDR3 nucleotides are TGTGCCAGCAGTCCAAGGGGCAGAGTCGAGACCCAGTACTTC. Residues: CASSPRGRVETQYF.